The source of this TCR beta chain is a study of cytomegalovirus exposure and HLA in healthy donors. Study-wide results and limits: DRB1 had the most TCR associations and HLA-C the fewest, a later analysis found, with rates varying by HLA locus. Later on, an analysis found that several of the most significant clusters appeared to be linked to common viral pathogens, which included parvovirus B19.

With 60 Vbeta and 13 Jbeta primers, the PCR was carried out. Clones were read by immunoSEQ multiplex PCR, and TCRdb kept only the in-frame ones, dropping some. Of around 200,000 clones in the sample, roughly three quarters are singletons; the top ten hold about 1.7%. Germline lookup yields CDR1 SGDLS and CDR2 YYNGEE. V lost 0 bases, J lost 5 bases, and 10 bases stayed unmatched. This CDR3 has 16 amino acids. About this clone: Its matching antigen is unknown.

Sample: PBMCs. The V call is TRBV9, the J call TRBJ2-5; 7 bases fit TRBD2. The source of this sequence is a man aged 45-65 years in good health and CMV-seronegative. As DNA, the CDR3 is TGTGCCAGCAGCGTAGAGGCGGGAGCTCCTAGGGAGACCCAGTACTTC. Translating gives CASSVEAGAPRETQYF.